This TCR beta chain was recorded in a study of blood T cell repertoires in COVID-19 (TCRdb year 2020). With respect to the entire study: Samples covering the acute and convalescent phases of COVID-19 were provided by collaborators in the United States, Italy and Spain. The repertoires were made available in a free public database intended to serve as a resource for research on the immune response to SARS-CoV-2. Subjects who had been exposed to COVID-19, were actively infected with it, or had recovered from it provided the deeply sampled blood TCRbeta repertoires that made up the dataset. The material from the prospective study consisted of cDNA or gDNA derived from T cells, B-cell-depleted T cells, or PBMCs. The samples were drawn from two sources: the first 160 participants of the ongoing ImmuneRACE study, and 1,000 to 1,500 subjects contributed by 6 global collaborators. Where available, HLA class I and class II types were obtained from metadata supplied by the sample provider rather than from assay-based typing. A de-identified subject ID, COVID-19 status, age in years and sex were almost always included in the sample metadata.

What the work shows at the level of the full study, not this receptor alone: How much clinical and demographic metadata was included differed by source and by participant, and the metadata was provided uncurated.

Remarks on this clone: Its antigen specificity is not known. No quality values exist for individual bases; no much larger clone is one base distant.

TCRbeta CDR3 regions were amplified from genomic DNA by means of the immunoSEQ Assay, a bias-controlled multiplex PCR. As for the original processing: The number of nucleated cells in each sample was estimated by amplification of reference gene primers within the assay. Sequence reads were collapsed and filtered to measure the absolute abundance of every unique TCRbeta CDR3 rearrangement. For each sample, productive Simpson clonality was calculated as the square root of Simpson's diversity index over productive rearrangements. The table was pulled from immuneACCESS by TCRdb, which kept in-frame rearrangements only. Such tables lose some clones; where checked, under half of the loss comes from unresolved V genes, and the rest has no known cause. D and trimming were read from the DNA, whereas the V and J calls and clone size are those reported in that table. This sample gives over 200,000 clones in total; around 90% of them show up just once. The ten biggest clones cover around 0.84% of the sample.

At one collaborating source in Seattle, patients were enrolled during active infection and were followed longitudinally through the course of disease. Whole blood was collected in K2EDTA tubes by collaborating institutions according to the institutions' own protocols. For TCRbeta analysis, collaborators shipped samples in one of three forms: frozen whole blood, isolated PBMCs, or DNA extracted from either of those sample types. The sample comprised peripheral blood. The TCR originated in a man aged 55 to 70 with COVID-19, enrolled during active disease.

The DNA sequence is given as TGTGCCAGCAGCTTACTACTCTCCAGGTCAGGATATAATTCACCCCTCCACTTT. Translated, it gives CASSLLLSRSGYNSPLHF. The sequence joins TRBV7-2 to TRBJ1-6; the D gene assignment is ambiguous. Its CDR3 holds 18 amino acids, cysteine through phenylalanine. Only the CDR3 DNA is retained, 54 bases long and in frame from the first base. V and J are truncated by 2 bases and 4 bases respectively, leaving an intervening sequence of 18 bases. From the germline V gene, CDR1 is SGHTA and CDR2 is FQGNSA.